Below, 5 T cell receptor beta chains from the same sample are listed, as sequenced in a study of blood T cell repertoires in COVID-19. The repertoire was sequenced with immunoSEQ multiplex PCR; TCRdb's copy has only in-frame clones and lacks some. The data show tens of thousands of clones, with over 65% seen just once and about half held by the top ten. The sample consisted of peripheral blood. The source is a human donor in a cohort sampled during active COVID-19.

The chain couples TRBV19 to TRBJ1-5; 7 positions agree with TRBD1. The V segment lost 0 bases and the J segment 5 bases; nucleotides outside the gene matches: 10. Germline V gene sequence: CDR1 LNHDA, CDR2 SQIVND (reference sequence). The length of the CDR3 is 17 residues. For the CDR3, the DNA is TGTGCCAGTAGTATAGACCGTCCAGGGCAGGGGGATCAGCCCCAGCATTTT. It is translated as CASSIDRPGQGDQPQHF.

The CDR3 reads CASALTVTDTQYF. CDR3 DNA sequence: TGTGCCAGCGCATTGACAGTCACAGATACGCAGTATTTT. The chain recombines TRBV7-9 with TRBJ2-3; tentative D call: TRBD1 (5 bases). The V end lost 8 bases, the J end lost 2 bases, and 11 bases lay between the germline ends. The germline V gene has CDR1 SEHNR and CDR2 FQNEAQ (reference sequence). The CDR3 consists of 13 residues.

This rearrangement joins TRBV7-2 to TRBJ1-1, with D possibly matching TRBD1 (5 bases). Germline assignment: CDR1 SGHTA and CDR2 FQGNSA. Trimming took off 7 bases at V and 0 bases at J, with 12 bases between the two ends. This CDR3 is 14 amino acids long. This CDR3 reads CASTRGGLNTEAFF. CDR3 sequence (DNA): TGTGCCAGCACCCGGGGGGGTTTGAACACTGAAGCTTTCTTT.

The chain has TRBV7-8 and TRBJ2-7, with a possible D match to TRBD1 (5 bases). With 1 base removed from V and 1 base from J, the gap between germline ends came to 5 bases. The length of the CDR3 is 13 residues. The germline V gene has CDR1 SGHVS and CDR2 FQNEAQ. CDR3 in amino acids: CASSLDRSYEQYF. CDR3 in DNA: TGTGCCAGCAGCTTAGACAGGTCCTACGAGCAGTACTTC.

The genes are TRBV28 and TRBJ1-4, with 7 bases identical to TRBD1. CDR1 MDHEN and CDR2 SYDVKM come from the germline V gene. The CDR3 is 14 amino acids. V lost 5 bases, J lost 7 bases, and 7 bases stayed unmatched. CDR3 in amino acids: CASSVGTAGEKLFF. In DNA, the CDR3 is TGTGCCAGCAGTGTGGGGACAGCCGGTGAAAAACTGTTTTTT.